The clone carrying this T cell receptor (beta chain) was counted only a few times. What it recognizes is unknown. This CDR3 region has 14 residues. Germline CDR1 reads SNHLY; CDR2 reads FYNNEI. With 6 bases clipped from V and 5 bases from J, the junction kept 7 bases outside the gene matches. Each TCR cDNA library carried sample-specific barcodes on both ends. TCRdb itself ran the 5' RACE reads through MiXCR, one entry per CDR3 protein. The data hold 350,000 to 400,000 distinct CDR3 sequences, with approximately 30% observed a single time. The data originate from a study of identical twins' blood T cells. Study results and limitations: Top TCRbeta clonotypes were shared more with twin than unrelated donors. Twins reportedly had markedly more similar V usage than unrelated donors, even among out-of-frame TCRbeta clonotypes.

This TCR came from a woman between 18 and 55 years old in good health. The chain combines TRBV2 with TRBJ1-1, with 9 positions matching TRBD1. Sequencing input: PBMCs. CDR3 in DNA: TGTGCCAGCAGGGGGACAGGGAAATTTACTGAAGCTTTCTTT. Protein product: CASRGTGKFTEAFF.